This passage covers 21 T cell receptor beta chains from one sample sequenced in a study of T-cell memory formation after mild COVID-19. MiXCR, applied by TCRdb to the 5' RACE reads, yields one record per CDR3 protein. Here the sample spans 100,000 to 150,000 distinct CDR3 sequences, about 6% being singletons. Sequencing was carried out using PBMCs or a T cell subset sorted from them (not recorded which). Source of these receptors: an adult woman who had mild COVID-19 (a few samples of this study predate the infection). Cell type and time point are not known.

This clonotype was seen a handful of times. One end of the junction is discordant with germline, which a read error may explain. CDR3 residues: CASSQGDRSQYF. In DNA form, the CDR3 reads TGTGCCAGCAGCCAAGGGGACAGGTCGCAATATTTT. This chain links TRBV3-1 with TRBJ2-3; 8 positions agree with TRBD1. The CDR3 has 12 residues. Germline V gene data show CDR1 as LGHDT and CDR2 as YNNKEL (reference sequence).

The table lists this clonotype with a few counts. The chain recombines TRBV9 with TRBJ2-5, with D possibly being TRBD2 (7 bases). CDR1 is SGDLS, CDR2 YYNGEE, per germline. The CDR3 sequence is 15 residues long. V dropped 4 bases and J dropped 4 bases, with 17 bases sitting between them. The CDR3 region has the DNA TGTGCCAGCAGCCCCCGAGGGGGGGGGCGAGAGACCCAGTACTTC. It translates to CASSPRGGGRETQYF. Based on the CDR3 plus reference TRBV9 and TRBJ2-5, the full variable domain is DSGVTQTPKHLITATGQRVTLRCSPRSGDLSVYWYQQSLDQGLQFLIQYYNGEERAKGNILERFSAQQFPDLHSELNLSSLELGDSALYFCASSPRGGGRETQYFGPGTRLLVL.

The chain links TRBV7-3 to TRBJ2-1, with D uncertain. V lost 3 bases and J 8 bases, leaving 11 bases between the germline ends. This CDR3 spans 13 amino acids. Germline CDR1 SGHTA, CDR2 FQGTGA. In nucleotides, the CDR3 is TGTGCCAGCAGCTTGAGCAGTAAAGATGAGCAGTTCTTC. Its translation: CASSLSSKDEQFF.

This clonotype came up a few times. The chain employs TRBV5-1 and TRBJ2-5; D perhaps matches TRBD1 (6 bases). CDR3 size: 15 residues. Per germline, CDR1 SGHRS and CDR2 YFSETQ. V lost 2 bases and J lost 5, with 16 bases in between. The CDR3 region is CASSFATSQGETQYF. Here the CDR3 DNA reads TGCGCCAGCAGCTTCGCTACTAGTCAGGGGGAGACCCAGTACTTC. Full variable domain (rest looked up from reference TRBV5-1 and TRBJ2-5): KAGVTQTPRYLIKTRGQQVTLSCSPISGHRSVSWYQQTPGQGLQFLFEYFSETQRNKGNFPGRFSGRQFSNSRSEMNVSTLELGDSALYLCASSFATSQGETQYFGPGTRLLVL.

Written as DNA, the CDR3 is TGTGCCAGCGGGCTAAAGTGGAGCACAGATACGCAGTATTTT. Protein product: CASGLKWSTDTQYF. The chain recombines TRBV27 with TRBJ2-3; D gene uncertain. Germline CDR1 MNHEY, CDR2 SMNVEV (reference sequence). This CDR3 is 14 amino acids long. Trimming shortened V by 8 bases and J by 0 bases, and 12 bases separated the two germline ends.

V gene TRBV2 combines with J gene TRBJ2-7; a weak D match, TRBD2 (6 bases). CDR1 SNHLY and CDR2 FYNNEI come from the germline V gene. The CDR3 totals 14 residues. Trimming pared 8 bases from V and 4 bases from J, leaving 18 bases between. The CDR3 coding sequence is TGTGCCAGCGGGGGAGGAGCTCCCGTTTACGAGCAGTACTTC. The encoded protein is CASGGGAPVYEQYF. Full variable domain (rest looked up from reference TRBV2 and TRBJ2-7): EPEVTQTPSHQVTQMGQEVILRCVPISNHLYFYWYRQILGQKVEFLVSFYNNEISEKSEIFDDQFSVERPDGSNFTLKIRSTKLEDSAMYFCASGGGAPVYEQYFGPGTRLTVT.

This clonotype was seen only a few times. Here the CDR3 DNA reads TGTGCCAGCAGTACGGGACAGCCTCCTTGGGATGGCTACACCTTC. Translating it yields CASSTGQPPWDGYTF. V gene TRBV12-3 or TRBV12-4 combines with J gene TRBJ1-2; 7 bases line up with TRBD1. The CDR3 has 15 amino acids. The J segment lost 6 bases and the V segment lost 5 bases, leaving 12 bases of the junction unmatched.

This clonotype was seen repeatedly, ten times or more. The chain has TRBV20-1 and TRBJ2-4; D gene unclear. The CDR3 has 13 residues. Germline V lookup: CDR1 DFQATT, CDR2 SNEGSKA (reference sequence). The V gene lost 6 bases and the J gene lost 0 bases, with 9 bases spanning the gap. CDR3 DNA: TGCAGTGCCAGCCCACTAGCCAAAAACATTCAGTACTTC. Its translation: CSASPLAKNIQYF.

This clonotype has a handful of counts. The chain carries TRBV20-1 and TRBJ1-2; D is undetermined. Germline V gives CDR1 DFQATT, CDR2 SNEGSKA (reference sequence). CDR3 length equals 17 residues. V was shortened by 3 bases and J by 3 bases, with 23 bases between the two germline ends. For the CDR3, the DNA is TGCAGTGCTAGGCTGAGGGCCGTCTGGCGGGTGGACTATGGCTACACCTTC. Its protein product is CSARLRAVWRVDYGYTF.

The table lists this clonotype with many counts. The J gene is TRBJ2-1, the V gene TRBV7-6; TRBD2 aligns across 9 bases. The CDR3 extends over 14 amino acids. J was trimmed by 4 bases and V by 3 bases; bases with no gene match: 1. Germline CDR1 and CDR2: SGHVS and FNYEAQ. DNA for the CDR3: TGTGCCAGCAGCTTCGGACTAGCGTACAATGAGCAGTTCTTC. It codes for CASSFGLAYNEQFF.

This clonotype has a count of ten or more. The J gene is TRBJ1-2, the V gene TRBV7-9; 7 positions match TRBD1. The CDR3 length is 13 residues. The germline V gene has CDR1 SEHNR and CDR2 FQNEAQ (reference sequence). Trimming cost V 2 bases and J 10 bases; bases outside gene matches: 7. The DNA of the CDR3 is TGTGCCAGCAGCTTACCGGGACAGCCTTACTACACCTTC. It encodes CASSLPGQPYYTF. Supplemented by reference TRBV7-9 and TRBJ1-2, the full variable domain reads DTGVSQNPRHKITKRGQNVTFRCDPISEHNRLYWYRQTLGQGPEFLTYFQNEAQLEKSRLLSDRFSAERPKGSFSTLEIQRTEQGDSAMYLCASSLPGQPYYTFGSGTRLTVV.

This clonotype turned up a few times. The chain is built from TRBV19 and TRBJ2-7; perhaps TRBD1 as D (5 bases). Germline V gene sequence: CDR1 LNHDA, CDR2 SQIVND (reference sequence). The CDR3 length is 14 residues. V lost 4 bases, J lost 3 bases, and 13 bases lay in between. CDR3 protein: CASSTSDTYYEQYF. For the CDR3, the DNA is TGTGCCAGTAGTACCTCGGACACGTACTACGAGCAGTACTTC.

There are a few counts of this clonotype. The chain employs TRBV7-9 and TRBJ2-3; no clear D gene. Germline CDR1 SEHNR, CDR2 FQNEAQ (reference sequence). Trimming took 5 bases from V and 5 from J, leaving 14 bases between them. This CDR3 is built from 14 residues. CDR3 sequence reads: CASSTSLDLDTQYF. The DNA of the CDR3 is TGTGCCAGCAGCACCTCCCTAGATCTAGATACGCAGTATTTT.

Ten or more counts support this clonotype. In nucleotides, the CDR3 is TGTGCCAGCAGCCCCGAACTTCTAGCTAATGAGCAGTTCTTC. Amino acid sequence: CASSPELLANEQFF. The rearrangement links TRBV11-2 to TRBJ2-1; D possibly corresponds to TRBD2 (5 bases). Between the trimmed V and J ends, which lost 5 bases and 7 bases, there was a span of 15 bases. The germline CDR1 and CDR2 sequences are SGHAT and FQNNGV. The CDR3 loop spans 14 amino acids.

The table lists this clonotype with many counts. The J gene is TRBJ2-5, the V gene TRBV20-1, with 8 bases fitting TRBD2. Germline V gene data show CDR1 as DFQATT and CDR2 as SNEGSKA (reference sequence). After removal of 6 bases from V and 6 bases from J, the junction contained 9 bases not matched to a gene. This CDR3 comprises 13 residues. The CDR3 sequence is CSAVGGARQTQYF. The CDR3 DNA follows: TGCAGTGCCGTCGGGGGGGCCCGACAGACCCAGTACTTC.

This chain links TRBV12-3 or TRBV12-4 with TRBJ2-1; 9 nucleotides line up with TRBD2. V trimming: 6 bases; J trimming: 7 bases; junction bases outside the gene matches: 10. This CDR3 is built from 15 residues. CDR3 sequence: CASSPDVAGANEQFF. The CDR3 DNA sequence: TGTGCCAGCAGCCCTGACGTAGCGGGAGCAAATGAGCAGTTCTTC.

This clonotype was seen repeatedly, ten times or more. The genes are TRBV12-3 or TRBV12-4 and TRBJ2-7, with 8 positions matching TRBD1. The CDR3 is 14 amino acids. V trimming: 7 bases; J trimming: 6 bases; junction bases outside the gene matches: 11. CDR3 protein: CASIANRGFGEQYF. The CDR3 bases are TGTGCCAGCATCGCTAACAGGGGGTTCGGCGAGCAGTACTTC.

This clonotype was counted a few times. This chain joins TRBV10-3 and TRBJ2-7; 11 bases align to TRBD1. The CDR3 spans 14 residues. CDR1 and CDR2 (germline): ENHRY, SYGVKD. Trimming took 6 bases from V and 3 from J; bases not matched to a gene: 4. The CDR3 DNA reads TGTGCCATCAGCAGGACAGGGGGCGACTACGAGCAGTACTTC. This translates into CAISRTGGDYEQYF.

This sequence joins TRBV12-3 or TRBV12-4 and TRBJ2-7; D gene uncertain. Trimming removed 6 bases at V and 0 bases at J, with 9 bases between. The CDR3 runs to 13 residues. The CDR3 is CASSTPDSYEQYF. The CDR3 region has the DNA TGTGCCAGCAGCACACCAGACTCCTACGAGCAGTACTTC.

Turning to this clonotype: Germline is not matched at one junction end, which may reflect a read error. The rearrangement links TRBV20-1 to TRBJ2-1, with D uncertain. The CDR3 has 12 amino acids. Germline CDR1 DFQATT, CDR2 SNEGSKA (reference sequence). CDR3 loop: CSALHTSGIRIF. CDR3 in DNA: TGCAGTGCTCTCCACACCTCAGGTATCAGGATCTTC.

This clonotype appeared a few times. This chain connects TRBV4-1 to TRBJ1-1; 8 bases line up with TRBD1. The CDR3 spans 15 residues. CDR1 MGHRA and CDR2 YSYEKL come from the germline V gene. V shed 5 bases and J 1 base; nucleotides not matched to a gene: 6. The CDR3 nucleotides read TGCGCCAGCAGCAGGAGCGGGACAGGGAACACTGAAGCTTTCTTT. Its translation: CASSRSGTGNTEAFF.